This T cell receptor beta chain was identified in a study of Tregs in tolerant kidney transplant recipients. Note on this clone: Its specificity is not known.

Points from the study as a whole: Tregs expanded with activated donor B cells seemed most donor-specific.

Profiled with immunoSEQ multiplex PCR; TCRdb holds only in-frame clones, not every one. The table has about 5,000 clones, about 39% seen once. The clonotype was recovered from a human donor in good health. Sequencing used CD8+ T cells from blood cultured with allogeneic cells.

CDR3 coding DNA: TGTGCCAGCAGCAAAGGAACGCTAGACTCCTACAATGAGCAGTTCTTC. Its protein is CASSKGTLDSYNEQFF. This chain joins TRBV21-1 and TRBJ2-1; no DNA check was done on the table's D call, TRBD2. TRBV21-1 counts as a pseudogene. CDR3 size: 16 residues.